These 25 T cell receptor beta chains share one sample of origin, sequenced in a study of blood T cell repertoires in COVID-19. Here immunoSEQ multiplex PCR was the method, and the copy in TCRdb shows in-frame clones only, minus some. The sample lists under 350,000 clones; about 89% were seen once. Sequencing was carried out using PBMCs or T cells enriched from blood (not recorded which). The receptors derive from a woman aged 18-29 years who had recovered from COVID-19.

The chain uses TRBV5-4 and TRBJ2-5, with D unresolved. CDR3 length: 11 amino acids. The V end lost 5 bases, the J end lost 2 bases, and 4 bases lay between the germline ends. Germline CDR1 is SGHNT and CDR2 is YYREEE (reference sequence). CDR3 DNA sequence: TGTGCCAGCAGTTTACAAGAGACCCAGTACTTC. Amino acids: CASSLQETQYF.

V and J are TRBV4-1 and TRBJ2-5, with unresolved D. This CDR3 is 14 amino acids long. Trimming took off 1 base at V and 3 bases at J, with 9 bases between the two ends. The V gene's germline CDR1 is MGHRA and CDR2 YSYEKL. In DNA form, the CDR3 reads TGCGCCAGCAGCCAAGGGCAGCTAGAAGAGACCCAGTACTTC. It specifies CASSQGQLEETQYF.

The chain combines TRBV5-1 with TRBJ2-7, with TRBD2 identical over 8 bases. The V and J ends lost 4 bases and 1 base, in that order; junction bases with no gene match: 7. CDR3 length: 15 residues. Looked up from germline, CDR1 is SGHRS and CDR2 is YFSETQ. The CDR3 sequence is CASSPSGSESYEQYF. CDR3 coding DNA: TGCGCCAGCAGCCCCAGCGGGAGCGAATCCTACGAGCAGTACTTC.

This chain links TRBV30 with TRBJ2-5, with 9 positions matching TRBD2. Germline-derived CDR1 and CDR2 are GTSNPN and SVGIG (reference sequence). This CDR3 spans 15 amino acids. Trimming at V came to 3 bases and at J to 4 bases, leaving 9 bases not matched to a gene. In DNA form, the CDR3 reads TGTGCCTGGAGGGCACCAGCGGGGGGCACAGAGACCCAGTACTTC. Encoded protein: CAWRAPAGGTETQYF.

V is TRBV19 and J is TRBJ1-6; D perhaps matches TRBD1 (6 bases). V lost 5 bases and J 2 bases, leaving 13 bases between the germline ends. In germline, CDR1 is LNHDA, CDR2 SQIVND (reference sequence). The CDR3 length is 16 residues. The CDR3, as DNA: TGTGCCAGTAGTCAACAGGGAAGCGCCTATAATTCACCCCTCCACTTT. Its translation: CASSQQGSAYNSPLHF.

V is TRBV7-9 and J is TRBJ2-7, with 8 bases aligning to TRBD2. The CDR3 spans 16 residues. Trimming cost V 5 bases and J 7 bases; bases outside gene matches: 16. Germline V gives CDR1 SEHNR, CDR2 FQNEAQ (reference sequence). Written as DNA, the CDR3 is TGTGCCAGCAGCCCCCACTTCGGGAGGGCCAGGAGAGAGCAGTACTTC. As protein: CASSPHFGRARREQYF.

The rearrangement links TRBV6-5 to TRBJ2-2, with TRBD2 identical over 8 bases. The CDR3 has 15 residues. The trim removed 9 bases at V and 4 bases at J, leaving 10 bases unmatched. CDR1 and CDR2 (germline): MNHEY, SVGAGI. CDR3 sequence (DNA): TGTGCCAGTAACCGTGGCCTAGCGGGCACCGGGGAGCTGTTTTTT. Translated: CASNRGLAGTGELFF.

V and J are TRBV10-2 and TRBJ2-3, with 11 bases matching TRBD2. Looked up from germline, CDR1 is WSHSY and CDR2 is SAAADI. Trimming at V came to 6 bases and at J to 4 bases, leaving 3 bases not matched to a gene. The CDR3 length is 14 residues. CDR3 DNA: TGCGCCAGCAGACTAGCGGGGGACTCAGATACGCAGTATTTT. It yields the protein CASRLAGDSDTQYF.

The chain recombines TRBV6-2 or TRBV6-3 with TRBJ2-7; 14 bases map to TRBD2. This CDR3 is built from 18 residues. The germline V gene has CDR1 MNHEY and CDR2 SVGEGT. V was pared by 6 bases and J by 3 bases, with 13 bases of the junction left unmatched. The CDR3 reads CASSQLGLAGGLRYEQYF. The CDR3 DNA reads TGTGCCAGCAGCCAACTCGGACTAGCGGGGGGCCTACGCTACGAGCAGTACTTC.

V and J are TRBV5-5 and TRBJ2-2; D is uncertain. The CDR3 runs to 12 residues. The germline CDR1 and CDR2 sequences are SGHKS and YYEKEE (reference sequence). With 1 base removed from V and 5 bases from J, the gap between germline ends came to 3 bases. As DNA, the CDR3 is TGTGCCAGCAGCTTGTCAACCGGGGAGCTGTTTTTT. Encoded protein: CASSLSTGELFF.

CDR3 in amino acids: CASSLERSGEQYF. The CDR3 nucleotides are TGTGCCAGCAGTTTAGAGAGGTCCGGCGAGCAGTACTTC. The rearrangement uses TRBV27 and TRBJ2-7; D ambiguous. This CDR3 has 13 residues. Trimming removed 2 bases at V and 6 bases at J, with 11 bases between. Germline CDR1 reads MNHEY; CDR2 reads SMNVEV (reference sequence).

In this sample, this clone turned up once. V gene TRBV3-1 (or the pseudogene TRBV3-2) combines with J gene TRBJ1-2, with a weak D call TRBD1 (6 bases). The germline gives CDR1 LGHDT, CDR2 YNNKEL (reference sequence). This CDR3 contains 12 residues. The germline V and J ends were trimmed by 4 bases and 8 bases, with 11 bases remaining between them. The CDR3 DNA sequence: TGTGCCAGCAGCCCAGGGGTAGGAGGCTACACCTTC. This sequence encodes CASSPGVGGYTF.

This clone came up once. The rearrangement links TRBV5-1 to TRBJ2-1; D ambiguous. CDR3 length: 17 residues. V was clipped by 0 bases and J by 1 base, with 14 bases between them. The germline CDR1 and CDR2 sequences are SGHRS and YFSETQ. The CDR3 here is CASSLEASRGSYNEQFF. CDR3 nucleotides: TGCGCCAGCAGCTTGGAAGCTAGTCGCGGATCCTACAATGAGCAGTTCTTC.

This chain connects TRBV14 to TRBJ2-1; TRBD1 is a possible D gene (5 bases). This CDR3 contains 14 residues. The germline V gene encodes CDR1 SGHDN and CDR2 FVKESK. Between the trimmed V and J ends, which lost 7 bases and 10 bases, there was a span of 20 bases. The CDR3 sequence: CASNRITGDLEQFF. CDR3 bases: TGTGCCAGCAATCGAATTACAGGCGACTTGGAGCAGTTCTTC.

Only one count was recorded for this clone. CDR3 in DNA: TGTGCCAGCAGCTTTTTTGGGACTAGCGGGAGAGGTGACGAGCAGTACTTC. Translating gives CASSFFGTSGRGDEQYF. The rearrangement uses TRBV11-2 and TRBJ2-7, with 14 bases aligning to TRBD2. The germline V gene has CDR1 SGHAT and CDR2 FQNNGV. This CDR3 is 17 amino acids long. V was pared by 3 bases and J by 5 bases, with 9 bases of the junction left unmatched.

This clone was seen just once. The V and J genes are TRBV7-3 and TRBJ2-2; perhaps TRBD2 as D (5 bases). The CDR3 covers 16 residues. With 5 bases removed from V and 1 base from J, the gap between germline ends came to 14 bases. The V gene's germline CDR1 is SGHTA and CDR2 FQGTGA. CDR3 amino acids: CASSPEPGKNTGELFF. The CDR3 region has the DNA TGTGCCAGCAGCCCCGAGCCGGGGAAGAACACCGGGGAGCTGTTTTTT.

The table lists this clone with a few counts. The genes are TRBV2 and TRBJ1-1, with 8 bases identical to TRBD1. This CDR3 region has 16 residues. Germline CDR1 and CDR2: SNHLY and FYNNEI. The V gene end was trimmed by 6 bases and the J gene end by 4 bases; junction bases not matched to a gene: 13. The CDR3 DNA sequence: TGTGCCAGCAGCTTTCCGGACAGGGCGGAGGGCACTGAAGCTTTCTTT. Translation: CASSFPDRAEGTEAFF.

J is TRBJ2-7 and V is TRBV9, with 11 bases aligning to TRBD2. This CDR3 has 14 residues. Germline V gives CDR1 SGDLS, CDR2 YYNGEE. V trimming: 4 bases; J trimming: 6 bases; junction bases outside the gene matches: 6. The CDR3 loop is CASSISGGAGEQYF. CDR3 nucleotides: TGTGCCAGCAGCATTAGCGGGGGGGCCGGCGAGCAGTACTTC.

The gene calls are TRBV18 and TRBJ2-5; D perhaps matches TRBD2 (7 bases). V was shortened by 2 bases and J by 1 base, with 20 bases between the two germline ends. This CDR3 contains 18 residues. In germline, CDR1 is KGHSH, CDR2 LQKENI. The CDR3 reads CASSPIPGGGGIQETQYF. The DNA of the CDR3 is TGTGCCAGCTCACCAATCCCGGGGGGCGGAGGCATCCAAGAGACCCAGTACTTC.

This clone was counted between two and nine times. The rearrangement uses TRBV18 and TRBJ1-5; 7 bases map to TRBD1. V shed 5 bases and J 2 bases; nucleotides not matched to a gene: 6. The length of the CDR3 is 15 residues. CDR1 and CDR2 from the germline V gene are KGHSH and LQKENI. The CDR3 nucleotides read TGTGCCAGCTCAGCGACAGGGTTTGGCAATCAGCCCCAGCATTTT. Amino acid sequence: CASSATGFGNQPQHF.

In this sample, this clone turned up once. This chain links TRBV19 with TRBJ2-1, with D possibly TRBD2 on 6 matching bases. Germline CDR1 reads LNHDA; CDR2 reads SQIVND (reference sequence). The CDR3 loop spans 15 amino acids. Deletions cut 3 bases from V and 1 base from J, with 10 bases between. CDR3 sequence (DNA): TGTGCCAGTAGTATCCAGCGGGCTTCCTACAATGAGCAGTTCTTC. It codes for CASSIQRASYNEQFF.

The rearrangement links TRBV28 to TRBJ2-7; TRBD2 is a possible D gene (5 bases). Looked up from germline, CDR1 is MDHEN and CDR2 is SYDVKM. The CDR3 has 16 residues. V lost 2 bases, J lost 6 bases, and 20 bases lay in between. For the CDR3, the DNA is TGTGCCAGCAGTTTAGATGCTGGGAGAAGAATTCGCGAGCAGTACTTC. It encodes CASSLDAGRRIREQYF.

This sequence joins TRBV29-1 and TRBJ1-3; D remains unclear. Deletions cut 6 bases from V and 0 bases from J, with 12 bases between. Germline V lookup: CDR1 SQVTM, CDR2 ANQGSEA. The CDR3 extends over 14 amino acids. The CDR3 spells CSVADTNSGNTIYF. In DNA form, the CDR3 reads TGCAGCGTAGCCGACACCAACTCTGGAAACACCATATATTTT. Filled out from reference TRBV29-1 and TRBJ1-3, the complete variable domain reads SAVISQKPSRDICQRGTSLTIQCQVDSQVTMMFWYRQQPGQSLTLIATANQGSEATYESGFVIDKFPISRPNLTFSTLTVSNMSPEDSSIYLCSVADTNSGNTIYFGEGSWLTVV.

The chain is built from TRBV19 and TRBJ2-2; the match to TRBD1 covers 9 bases. CDR3 size: 15 residues. V shed 3 bases, J shed 7 bases, and the junction held 6 bases outside the gene matches. CDR1 is LNHDA, CDR2 SQIVND, per germline (reference sequence). The CDR3 DNA follows: TGTGCCAGTAGTATTTTACAGGGGGCCGTCGGGGAGCTGTTTTTT. Protein sequence: CASSILQGAVGELFF.

The V gene is TRBV7-9, the J gene TRBJ2-7, with TRBD2 as a possible D gene (5 bases). CDR1 is SEHNR and CDR2 is FQNEAQ in the germline V gene (reference sequence). CDR3 length: 16 amino acids. V lost 2 bases to trimming and J lost 6 bases, with 20 bases between them. CDR3 DNA sequence: TGTGCCAGCAGCTTAAAAACCGGACTGATGATTCGCGAGCAGTACTTC. It translates to CASSLKTGLMIREQYF. Using reference TRBV7-9 and TRBJ2-7 for the parts outside the CDR3, the full variable domain is DTGVSQNPRHKITKRGQNVTFRCDPISEHNRLYWYRQTLGQGPEFLTYFQNEAQLEKSRLLSDRFSAERPKGSFSTLEIQRTEQGDSAMYLCASSLKTGLMIREQYFGPGTRLTVT.